These T cell receptor beta chains were read from a single sample in a study of T cell repertoires in cytomegalovirus infection. What these receptors recognize is not known. One entry per CDR3 protein results from TCRdb running MiXCR on the reads. The table shows fewer than 150,000 distinct CDR3 sequences, with more than 30% occurring only once. The sample was CD8+ T cells from cultured PBMCs, taken from culture after CMV antigen stimulation. The receptors were gathered from a human donor in good health (CMV status not recorded). Some clones in this sample may be carry-over from other donors' samples. The CDR3 runs from the conserved cysteine through the conserved F or W. A D gene is named only where the DNA matches it firmly. Expanded clones are given a class, and other clones once, few, many or no size at all.

d_call: TRBD1; j_call: TRBJ2-1; v_call: TRBV12-3/TRBV12-4; clone_size: -; cdr3_aa: CASSRTGGLYNEQFF; cdr3_nt: TGTGCCAGCAGTCGGACAGGGGGCCTCTACAATGAGCAGTTCTTC
d_call: TRBD2; j_call: TRBJ2-3; v_call: TRBV9; clone_size: -; cdr3_aa: CASSVGTSAVSTDTQYF; cdr3_nt: TGTGCCAGCAGCGTAGGGACTAGCGCCGTATCCACAGATACGCAGTATTTT
d_call: -; j_call: TRBJ2-7; v_call: TRBV5-4; clone_size: few; cdr3_aa: CASSWQGGIIDEQYF; cdr3_nt: TGTGCCAGCAGCTGGCAAGGGGGGATTATTGACGAGCAGTACTTC
d_call: -; j_call: TRBJ2-7; v_call: TRBV4-3; clone_size: -; cdr3_aa: CASSQDVSYEQYF; cdr3_nt: TGCGCCAGCAGCCAAGATGTCTCCTACGAGCAGTACTTC
d_call: -; j_call: TRBJ1-2; v_call: TRBV7-8; clone_size: many; cdr3_aa: CASSGSRQGKGYTF; cdr3_nt: TGTGCCAGCTCCGGAAGTCGGCAGGGAAAAGGCTACACCTTC
d_call: -; j_call: TRBJ2-5; v_call: TRBV4-1; clone_size: -; cdr3_aa: CASSRSGPGQLPETQYF; cdr3_nt: TGCGCCAGCAGCCGCTCAGGACCGGGCCAGTTACCAGAGACCCAGTACTTC
d_call: -; j_call: TRBJ1-1; v_call: TRBV7-9; clone_size: few; cdr3_aa: CASSLGDGEAFF; cdr3_nt: TGTGCCAGCAGCTTAGGGGACGGAGAAGCTTTCTTT
d_call: -; j_call: TRBJ2-5; v_call: TRBV5-1; clone_size: many; cdr3_aa: CASSLFGQAPEETQYF; cdr3_nt: TGCGCCAGCAGCTTGTTTGGGCAGGCCCCGGAGGAGACCCAGTACTTC
d_call: TRBD2; j_call: TRBJ2-5; v_call: TRBV7-3; clone_size: many; cdr3_aa: CASSRTSGALETQYF; cdr3_nt: TGTGCCAGCAGCCGGACTAGCGGGGCCCTGGAGACCCAGTACTTC
d_call: -; j_call: TRBJ2-5; v_call: TRBV4-1; clone_size: few; cdr3_aa: CASSSGSYQETQYF; cdr3_nt: TGCGCCAGCAGCAGCGGTTCGTACCAAGAGACCCAGTACTTC
d_call: -; j_call: TRBJ1-4; v_call: TRBV27; clone_size: -; cdr3_aa: CASSLSTNEKLFF; cdr3_nt: TGTGCCAGCAGTCTATCAACTAATGAAAAACTGTTTTTT
d_call: -; j_call: TRBJ2-2; v_call: TRBV5-6; clone_size: once; cdr3_aa: CASSFWGIRNTGELFF; cdr3_nt: TGTGCCAGCAGCTTTTGGGGGATTCGGAACACCGGGGAGCTGTTTTTT
d_call: -; j_call: TRBJ1-1; v_call: TRBV6-1; clone_size: few; cdr3_aa: CASSLLGGPPNTEAFF; cdr3_nt: TGTGCCAGCAGTCTACTAGGGGGACCGCCGAACACTGAAGCTTTCTTT
d_call: TRBD2; j_call: TRBJ2-1; v_call: TRBV5-1; clone_size: -; cdr3_aa: CASSVAGTYNEQFF; cdr3_nt: TGCGCCAGCAGCGTAGCGGGGACTTACAATGAGCAGTTCTTC
d_call: TRBD2; j_call: TRBJ2-7; v_call: TRBV11-2; clone_size: few; cdr3_aa: CASSTTSGGYYEQYF; cdr3_nt: TGTGCCAGCAGCACCACTAGCGGGGGCTACTACGAGCAGTACTTC
d_call: -; j_call: TRBJ1-4; v_call: TRBV6-5; clone_size: -; cdr3_aa: CASSYSEAAGRDNEKLFF; cdr3_nt: TGTGCCAGCAGTTACTCGGAAGCTGCGGGGAGGGACAATGAAAAACTGTTTTTT
d_call: TRBD2; j_call: TRBJ2-7; v_call: TRBV28; clone_size: few; cdr3_aa: CASSLGVLAVSYEQYF; cdr3_nt: TGTGCCAGCAGTTTGGGAGTACTAGCGGTTTCCTACGAGCAGTACTTC
d_call: -; j_call: TRBJ1-5; v_call: TRBV19; clone_size: -; cdr3_aa: CASSIEDRPSNQPQHF; cdr3_nt: TGTGCCAGTAGTATCGAGGACAGACCTAGCAATCAGCCCCAGCATTTT
d_call: -; j_call: TRBJ2-1; v_call: TRBV6-5; clone_size: -; cdr3_aa: CASSGHSTYNEPFF; cdr3_nt: TGTGCCAGCAGTGGACATTCTACCTACAATGAGCCGTTCTTC
d_call: -; j_call: TRBJ1-2; v_call: TRBV7-2; clone_size: many; cdr3_aa: CASSPRSTDYTF; cdr3_nt: TGTGCCAGCAGCCCCCGGTCTACTGACTACACCTTC
d_call: -; j_call: TRBJ2-3; v_call: TRBV4-3; clone_size: few; cdr3_aa: CASSLKPPGALDTQYF; cdr3_nt: TGCGCCAGCAGCCTCAAGCCCCCGGGAGCTCTGGATACGCAGTATTTT
d_call: TRBD2; j_call: TRBJ2-7; v_call: TRBV27; clone_size: -; cdr3_aa: CASSVRGGAREQYF; cdr3_nt: TGTGCCAGCAGTGTCCGCGGGGGGGCGCGGGAGCAGTACTTC
d_call: -; j_call: TRBJ2-1; v_call: TRBV9; clone_size: -; cdr3_aa: CASSVDGDSYNEQFF; cdr3_nt: TGTGCCAGCAGCGTAGACGGAGATTCCTACAATGAGCAGTTCTTC
d_call: -; j_call: TRBJ1-2; v_call: TRBV20-1; clone_size: many; cdr3_aa: CSARPTIPYGYTF; cdr3_nt: TGCAGTGCTAGGCCGACGATACCGTATGGCTACACCTTC
d_call: -; j_call: TRBJ1-1; v_call: TRBV6-8; clone_size: few; cdr3_aa: CASSLAYTEAFF; cdr3_nt: TGTGCCAGCAGTTTAGCCTACACTGAAGCTTTCTTT
d_call: -; j_call: TRBJ1-4; v_call: TRBV13; clone_size: -; cdr3_aa: CASSPATTNEKLFF; cdr3_nt: TGTGCCAGCAGCCCGGCAACAACTAATGAAAAACTGTTTTTT
d_call: -; j_call: TRBJ2-2; v_call: TRBV7-9; clone_size: few; cdr3_aa: CASSASGSRFTGELFF; cdr3_nt: TGTGCCAGCAGCGCTTCAGGGAGTCGGTTCACCGGGGAGCTGTTTTTT
d_call: -; j_call: TRBJ2-3; v_call: TRBV7-6; clone_size: few; cdr3_aa: CASSLGAPAFQESAQYF; cdr3_nt: TGTGCCAGCAGCTTAGGCGCACCGGCGTTCCAAGAATCTGCGCAGTATTTT
d_call: -; j_call: TRBJ2-2; v_call: TRBV6-2/TRBV6-3; clone_size: few; cdr3_aa: CASSPQGTFTGELFF; cdr3_nt: TGTGCCAGCAGCCCTCAGGGGACGTTCACCGGGGAGCTGTTTTTT
d_call: TRBD1; j_call: TRBJ2-7; v_call: TRBV2; clone_size: -; cdr3_aa: CASSGPDRGSSYEQYF; cdr3_nt: TGTGCCAGCAGCGGCCCTGACAGGGGGAGCTCCTACGAGCAGTACTTC
d_call: -; j_call: TRBJ2-7; v_call: TRBV4-1; clone_size: many; cdr3_aa: CASSQDWAEQYF; cdr3_nt: TGCGCCAGCAGCCAAGATTGGGCAGAGCAGTACTTC
d_call: TRBD2; j_call: TRBJ2-5; v_call: TRBV7-9; clone_size: -; cdr3_aa: CASSPPSGGGEFAETQYF; cdr3_nt: TGTGCCAGCAGCCCTCCAAGCGGTGGGGGGGAATTTGCGGAGACCCAGTACTTC
d_call: -; j_call: TRBJ2-1; v_call: TRBV7-6; clone_size: -; cdr3_aa: CASSSASPTGEQFF; cdr3_nt: TGTGCCAGCAGCTCCGCATCACCGACGGGTGAGCAGTTCTTC
d_call: TRBD2; j_call: TRBJ2-3; v_call: TRBV7-9; clone_size: many; cdr3_aa: CASSKEGLAGGDTQYF; cdr3_nt: TGTGCCAGCAGCAAAGAGGGCCTAGCGGGGGGTGATACGCAGTATTTT
d_call: -; j_call: TRBJ1-1; v_call: TRBV19; clone_size: -; cdr3_aa: CASTRGAGTEAFF; cdr3_nt: TGTGCCAGTACGAGGGGCGCGGGGACTGAAGCTTTCTTT
d_call: -; j_call: TRBJ2-7; v_call: TRBV7-2; clone_size: many; cdr3_aa: CASSGVAYEQYF; cdr3_nt: TGTGCCAGCAGCGGAGTAGCTTACGAGCAGTACTTC
d_call: -; j_call: TRBJ1-1; v_call: TRBV6-1; clone_size: -; cdr3_aa: CASSEAGEGGTEAFF; cdr3_nt: TGTGCCAGCAGTGAAGCTGGGGAGGGAGGTACTGAAGCTTTCTTT
d_call: TRBD1; j_call: TRBJ2-7; v_call: TRBV13; clone_size: -; cdr3_aa: CASSLGLTGGYEQYF; cdr3_nt: TGTGCCAGCAGCCTAGGTCTGACAGGGGGGTACGAGCAGTACTTC
d_call: TRBD1; j_call: TRBJ2-7; v_call: TRBV4-1; clone_size: few; cdr3_aa: CASRDLDRGNYEQYF; cdr3_nt: TGCGCCAGCAGGGACCTAGACAGGGGGAACTACGAGCAGTACTTC
d_call: -; j_call: TRBJ2-5; v_call: TRBV6-5; clone_size: -; cdr3_aa: CASSYDEETQYF; cdr3_nt: TGTGCCAGCAGTTACGATGAGGAGACCCAGTACTTC
d_call: -; j_call: TRBJ2-1; v_call: TRBV7-8; clone_size: -; cdr3_aa: CASRLGGLINEQFF; cdr3_nt: TGTGCCAGCAGATTGGGCGGACTAATCAATGAACAGTTCTTC
d_call: -; j_call: TRBJ2-7; v_call: TRBV7-8; clone_size: -; cdr3_aa: CASSLAGAGDEQYF; cdr3_nt: TGTGCCAGCAGCTTAGCGGGGGCCGGGGACGAGCAGTACTTC
d_call: -; j_call: TRBJ1-1; v_call: TRBV20-1; clone_size: -; cdr3_aa: CSARTMNEDMNTEAFF; cdr3_nt: TGCAGTGCTAGGACAATGAACGAGGATATGAACACTGAAGCTTTCTTT
d_call: -; j_call: TRBJ1-1; v_call: TRBV25-1; clone_size: many; cdr3_aa: CASSEFSRSDTEAFF; cdr3_nt: TGTGCCAGCAGTGAATTTTCCAGGTCCGACACTGAAGCTTTCTTT
d_call: -; j_call: TRBJ1-2; v_call: TRBV29-1; clone_size: -; cdr3_aa: CSALPGGGRGYTF; cdr3_nt: TGCAGCGCTCTACCCGGTGGAGGGCGCGGCTACACCTTC
d_call: -; j_call: TRBJ2-1; v_call: TRBV6-2/TRBV6-3; clone_size: -; cdr3_aa: CASSWGPANEQFF; cdr3_nt: TGTGCCAGCAGTTGGGGACCGGCGAATGAGCAGTTCTTC
d_call: TRBD1; j_call: TRBJ2-1; v_call: TRBV7-8; clone_size: -; cdr3_aa: CASSQQTGALYNEQFF; cdr3_nt: TGTGCCAGCAGCCAACAGACAGGGGCCCTCTACAATGAGCAGTTCTTC
d_call: TRBD1; j_call: TRBJ2-7; v_call: TRBV18; clone_size: -; cdr3_aa: CASSPRGQDLLEQYF; cdr3_nt: TGTGCCAGCTCACCGCGGGGACAGGACCTACTGGAGCAGTACTTC
d_call: -; j_call: TRBJ1-1; v_call: TRBV6-2/TRBV6-3; clone_size: -; cdr3_aa: CASSYFSIAEAFF; cdr3_nt: TGTGCCAGCAGTTACTTTTCCATCGCTGAAGCTTTCTTT
d_call: -; j_call: TRBJ2-1; v_call: TRBV4-1; clone_size: -; cdr3_aa: CASSHPGDSSYNEQFF; cdr3_nt: TGCGCCAGCAGCCACCCTGGTGATAGCTCCTACAATGAGCAGTTCTTC
d_call: -; j_call: TRBJ2-7; v_call: TRBV9; clone_size: -; cdr3_aa: CASSGPDRAIGEQYF; cdr3_nt: TGTGCCAGCAGCGGACCGGACCGGGCTATAGGGGAGCAGTACTTC
d_call: -; j_call: TRBJ2-2; v_call: TRBV6-5; clone_size: -; cdr3_aa: CASRYPGVGGTGELFF; cdr3_nt: TGTGCCAGCAGATATCCAGGGGTTGGGGGGACCGGGGAGCTGTTTTTT
d_call: TRBD2; j_call: TRBJ2-7; v_call: TRBV7-6; clone_size: medium-sized; cdr3_aa: CASSPWGSGALPDEQYF; cdr3_nt: TGTGCCAGCAGCCCTTGGGGTAGCGGGGCCCTACCGGACGAGCAGTACTTC